These 30 T cell receptor beta chains were sequenced from one sample in a study of molecular identifiers for immune sequencing clone quantification. One entry per CDR3 protein, called by TCRdb with MiXCR from the PCR reads. The data contain 80,000 to 130,000 distinct CDR3 sequences, approximately 40% of them singletons. The sample taken for sequencing was naive CD8+ T cells from blood, with Jurkat cell RNA spiked in. Subset of the sample: FACS-sorted CD8+CD4-CCR7+CD45RA+ naive T cells. The receptors come from a human donor in good health. Some libraries in this study had Jurkat cell RNA spiked in.

This clonotype was recorded at least ten times. This sequence joins TRBV7-9 and TRBJ2-7, with 8 bases lining up with TRBD2. Germline lookup yields CDR1 SEHNR and CDR2 FQNEAQ (reference sequence). V lost 6 bases and J lost 5; bases outside the gene matches: 12. The CDR3 totals 15 residues. This chain's CDR3 is CASSDLAGKSHEQYF. In nucleotides, the CDR3 is TGTGCCAGCAGTGATTTAGCGGGGAAGAGCCACGAGCAGTACTTC.

V and J are TRBV12-3 or TRBV12-4 and TRBJ2-7; perhaps TRBD2 as D (6 bases). Trimming stripped 7 bases from V and 0 bases from J, with 7 bases between. This CDR3 comprises 12 residues. CDR3 DNA sequence: TGTGCCAGCACGGAGGGCTCCTACGAGCAGTACTTC. Residues: CASTEGSYEQYF.

This clonotype was picked up a small number of times. This rearrangement joins TRBV12-3 or TRBV12-4 to TRBJ2-3, with D perhaps being TRBD1 or TRBD2 (5 bases each). Trimming took 6 bases from V and 2 from J, leaving 12 bases between them. This CDR3 has 14 residues. The chain's CDR3 is CASRPGPITDTQYF. CDR3 in DNA: TGTGCCAGCAGACCGGGACCTATCACAGATACGCAGTATTTT.

In this sample, this clonotype turned up many times. The V call is TRBV20-1, the J call TRBJ2-7; TRBD1 agrees at 11 bases. The CDR3 runs 13 residues. Per germline, CDR1 DFQATT and CDR2 SNEGSKA (reference sequence). Trimming removed 4 bases from V and 3 bases from J; junction bases left unmatched: 2. The CDR3 spells CSATGQGVYEQYF. CDR3 in DNA: TGCAGTGCTACGGGACAGGGGGTCTACGAGCAGTACTTC.

This clonotype was picked up a small number of times. J is TRBJ2-3 and V is TRBV20-1; the match to TRBD2 covers 7 bases. Trimming took 6 bases from V and 4 from J; bases not matched to a gene: 10. This CDR3 has 14 amino acids. Germline V CDR1 and CDR2: DFQATT, SNEGSKA (reference sequence). In DNA, the CDR3 is TGCAGTGCGAGCTCGGGGGAGGGCCCAGATACGCAGTATTTT. It yields the protein CSASSGEGPDTQYF.

The chain couples TRBV6-5 to TRBJ2-3; D is perhaps TRBD1 (5 bases). Looked up from germline, CDR1 is MNHEY and CDR2 is SVGAGI. Trimming removed 5 bases from V and 3 bases from J, with 12 bases in between. The CDR3 runs to 14 residues. CDR3 protein: CASSDWGGTDTQYF. CDR3 DNA sequence: TGTGCCAGCAGTGACTGGGGCGGAACAGATACGCAGTATTTT.

Many counts were recorded for this clonotype. The CDR3 nucleotides are TGTGCCAGCAGTCTTGGACTAGCGCCGTTAGATACGCAGTATTTT. Encoded protein: CASSLGLAPLDTQYF. This chain links TRBV28 with TRBJ2-3, with TRBD2 matching 9 bases. The CDR3 is 15 residues long. V trimming: 5 bases; J trimming: 5 bases; junction bases outside the gene matches: 8. The germline CDR1 and CDR2 sequences are MDHEN and SYDVKM.

This clonotype was observed a few times. This sequence joins TRBV10-3 and TRBJ2-3, with TRBD1 matching over 8 bases. CDR3 size: 15 residues. Germline assignment: CDR1 ENHRY and CDR2 SYGVKD. V lost 3 bases to trimming and J lost 4 bases; unmatched junction nucleotides: 6. The chain's CDR3 is CAISDGQGWADTQYF. CDR3 in DNA: TGTGCCATCAGTGACGGACAGGGATGGGCAGATACGCAGTATTTT.

This clonotype was found once. A much more abundant neighbour one base away suggests this may be a read error. This CDR3 fails to terminate in the conserved phenylalanine or tryptophan, so it likely reflects a read error. V usage is TRBV29-1 and J usage is TRBJ2-3; D ambiguous. Germline-derived CDR1 and CDR2 are SQVTM and ANQGSEA. Trimming took 6 bases from V and 6 from J, leaving 13 bases between them. This CDR3 is built from 12 residues. The CDR3 nucleotides are TGCAGCGTCCCGGCAGGAGCCGATACGCAGTATTCT. This translates into CSVPAGADTQYS.

A note on this clonotype: Its ends do not fully match the called genes, so a read error is possible. The CDR3 spells CASSVETERTGELLF. In DNA, the CDR3 is TGTGCCAGCAGCGTAGAGACAGAAAGGACCGGGGAGCTGCTTTTT. The chain combines TRBV9 with TRBJ2-2; D tentatively fits TRBD1 or TRBD2 (5 bases each). CDR1 is SGDLS and CDR2 is YYNGEE in the germline V gene. This CDR3 contains 15 residues.

The genes are TRBV12-3 or TRBV12-4 and TRBJ2-5; 9 bases match TRBD1. The CDR3 consists of 14 residues. V shed 5 bases, J shed 5 bases, and the junction held 6 bases outside the gene matches. The CDR3 DNA sequence: TGTGCCAGCAGTCTACAGGGGGCGAGGGAGACCCAGTACTTC. Translated, it gives CASSLQGARETQYF.

The table lists this clonotype with many counts. This chain joins TRBV5-5 and TRBJ2-5, with D perhaps matching TRBD1 (6 bases). V was clipped by 7 bases and J by 3 bases, with 19 bases between them. Looked up from germline, CDR1 is SGHKS and CDR2 is YYEKEE (reference sequence). CDR3 length: 15 amino acids. CDR3 in DNA: TGTGCCAGCGTCAGGGGCGAAGGTGAAAAAGAGACCCAGTACTTC. Translation gives CASVRGEGEKETQYF.

J is TRBJ2-1 and V is TRBV19, with 9 bases that match TRBD2. The CDR3 sequence is 18 residues long. The junction had 18 bases not matched to a gene; V was cut back by 3 bases and J by 9 bases. Germline CDR1 LNHDA, CDR2 SQIVND (reference sequence). The DNA of the CDR3 is TGTGCCAGTAGTATGAGGGTCCCGGGACTAGCACCAGTGACTGAGCAGTTCTTC. The encoded protein is CASSMRVPGLAPVTEQFF.

To note about this clonotype: One base away lies a much larger clone, so this may be a sequencing read error. The CDR3 is CASSLDRGYTEVFF. In DNA form, the CDR3 reads TGTGCCAGCAGTTTAGACAGGGGGTACACTGAAGTTTTCTTT. The J gene is TRBJ1-1, the V gene TRBV12-3 or TRBV12-4; 8 nucleotides line up with TRBD1. There are 14 residues in the CDR3.

The table lists this clonotype with a count of one. A much larger clone lies a single base off, so this may be a read error. V gene TRBV4-3 combines with J gene TRBJ2-5; D unclear. This CDR3 has 15 residues. Per the germline V gene, CDR1 is LGHNA and CDR2 is YSLEER. V lost 1 base and J 2 bases, leaving 11 bases between the germline ends. The CDR3 loop is CASSQGILGQETQYF. Here the CDR3 DNA reads TGCGCCAGCAGCCAAGGTATATTGGGGCAAGAGACCCAGTACTTC.

This chain joins TRBV5-6 and TRBJ2-7; 10 bases are a match to TRBD2. This CDR3 spans 16 amino acids. Germline V gives CDR1 SGHDT, CDR2 YYEEEE. The ends lost 3 bases at V and 7 bases at J; junction bases unmatched: 13. The CDR3 sequence: CASSWQGLARSGEQYF. The DNA for the CDR3 is TGTGCCAGCAGCTGGCAGGGACTAGCGCGATCGGGGGAGCAGTACTTC. Together with reference TRBV5-6 and TRBJ2-7, the CDR3 gives the full variable domain: DAGVTQSPTHLIKTRGQQVTLRCSPKSGHDTVSWYQQALGQGPQFIFQYYEEEERQRGNFPDRFSGHQFPNYSSELNVNALLLGDSALYLCASSWQGLARSGEQYFGPGTRLTVT.

Turning to this clonotype: It may be a read error: a sequence one base away is much more abundant. The chain joins TRBV7-2 to TRBJ2-7, with 8 bases lining up with TRBD2. The CDR3 runs 15 residues. Germline lookup yields CDR1 SGHTA and CDR2 FQGNSA. CDR3 sequence reads: CASSGLSGRPYKQYF. CDR3 coding DNA: TGTGCCAGCAGTGGTCTCAGCGGGAGACCCTACAAGCAGTACTTC. Using reference TRBV7-2 and TRBJ2-7 for the parts outside the CDR3, the full variable domain is GAGVSQSPSNKVTEKGKDVELRCDPISGHTALYWYRQSLGQGLEFLIYFQGNSAPDKSGLPSDRFSAERTGGSVSTLTIQRTQQEDSAVYLCASSGLSGRPYKQYFGPGTRLTVT.

The chain is built from TRBV5-1 and TRBJ2-7, with 11 positions matching TRBD2. The germline V gene has CDR1 SGHRS and CDR2 YFSETQ. This CDR3 is built from 17 residues. The ends lost 4 bases at V and 0 bases at J; junction bases unmatched: 9. The CDR3 DNA follows: TGCGCCAGCAGCAGAGAGAGACTAGCGGGGATCTCCTACGAGCAGTACTTC. Protein: CASSRERLAGISYEQYF.

This clonotype was counted only a few times. The rearrangement links TRBV28 to TRBJ2-3; D is uncertain. Germline assignment: CDR1 MDHEN and CDR2 SYDVKM. This CDR3 is built from 12 residues. Trimming stripped 5 bases from V and 10 bases from J, with 13 bases between. The CDR3 reads CASSHDPVAQYF. CDR3 coding DNA: TGTGCCAGCAGTCACGACCCGGTGGCGCAGTATTTT.

This clonotype was observed at least ten times. The chain recombines TRBV11-2 with TRBJ2-1, with a tentative D call TRBD1 (6 bases). Looked up from germline, CDR1 is SGHAT and CDR2 is FQNNGV. V lost 7 bases to trimming and J lost 4 bases, with 20 bases between them. This CDR3 has 16 amino acids. Here the CDR3 DNA reads TGTGCCAGCAACCTCCAGGGGTCCGCACAATACAATGAGCAGTTCTTC. Protein: CASNLQGSAQYNEQFF.

This clonotype was picked up a small number of times. The J gene is TRBJ2-3, the V gene TRBV6-2 or TRBV6-3; 9 positions match TRBD2. CDR1 is MNHEY and CDR2 is SVGEGT in the germline V gene. The CDR3 is 16 amino acids. Losses at the gene ends were 0 bases for V and 2 bases for J; bases not matched to a gene: 3. The CDR3 nucleotides are TGTGCCAGCAGTTACTCACTAGCGGGCCTCACAGATACGCAGTATTTT. Translated: CASSYSLAGLTDTQYF.

With respect to this clonotype: A much more abundant neighbour one base away suggests this may be a read error. The chain combines TRBV4-3 with TRBJ1-3; the D is unclear. CDR3 length: 15 residues. Germline loops: CDR1 LGHNA, CDR2 YSLEER. The germline V and J ends were trimmed by 1 base and 4 bases, with 11 bases remaining between them. The CDR3 nucleotides are TGCGCCAGCAGCCAAGGCGAGGGCTTCGGAAACACCATATATTTT. Translating gives CASSQGEGFGNTIYF.

The rearrangement links TRBV7-9 to TRBJ2-7, with no clear D. V lost 5 bases and J lost 6, with 14 bases in between. In germline, CDR1 is SEHNR, CDR2 FQNEAQ (reference sequence). This CDR3 comprises 13 residues. The CDR3 is CASSRELKIEQYF. In nucleotides, the CDR3 is TGTGCCAGCAGCAGAGAACTAAAAATCGAGCAGTACTTC.

This chain connects TRBV9 to TRBJ1-4, with a tentative D call TRBD1 (5 bases). Germline loops: CDR1 SGDLS, CDR2 YYNGEE. The length of the CDR3 is 16 residues. With 3 bases removed from V and 0 bases from J, the gap between germline ends came to 12 bases. CDR3 nucleotides: TGTGCCAGCAGCGACGACAGAACCACAACTAATGAAAAACTGTTTTTT. This encodes CASSDDRTTTNEKLFF.

The chain uses TRBV13 and TRBJ2-7; 10 bases agree with TRBD1. This CDR3 is built from 16 residues. Per germline, CDR1 PRHDT and CDR2 FYEKMQ (reference sequence). J was trimmed by 3 bases and V by 5 bases; bases with no gene match: 10. DNA for the CDR3: TGTGCCAGCAGCGCAGAAGTGGGGGACAGGGGCTACGAGCAGTACTTC. Translation gives CASSAEVGDRGYEQYF.

In this sample, this clonotype turned up a few times. The chain carries TRBV20-1 and TRBJ2-7; 8 bases agree with TRBD2. V lost 3 bases to trimming and J lost 2 bases; unmatched junction nucleotides: 6. The germline V gene encodes CDR1 DFQATT and CDR2 SNEGSKA (reference sequence). This CDR3 is 14 amino acids long. The CDR3 DNA sequence: TGCAGTGCTAGGGTCGGGGGGGGCCCCTACGAGCAGTACTTC. Encoded protein: CSARVGGGPYEQYF.

The chain has TRBV7-9 and TRBJ2-2; 10 positions match TRBD1. The CDR3 is 20 residues long. Germline-derived CDR1 and CDR2 are SEHNR and FQNEAQ (reference sequence). J lost 3 bases, V lost 2 bases, and 15 bases had no gene match. The chain's CDR3 is CASSLPITGDRGTYTGELFF. The CDR3 DNA reads as TGTGCCAGCAGCTTACCCATCACAGGGGACAGGGGCACTTACACCGGGGAGCTGTTTTTT.

A few counts support this clonotype. V gene TRBV6-6 combines with J gene TRBJ1-1; D is unresolved. The CDR3 contains 13 residues. CDR1 is MNHNY and CDR2 is SVGAGI in the germline V gene (reference sequence). Trimming took 5 bases from V and 1 from J, leaving 8 bases between them. CDR3 DNA sequence: TGTGCCAGCAGTAAACCAGGGAACACTGAAGCTTTCTTT. This encodes CASSKPGNTEAFF.

With respect to this clonotype: The junction differs from germline at one of its ends, possibly a read error. The V gene is TRBV18, the J gene TRBJ1-5; D gene ambiguous. The CDR3 loop spans 12 amino acids. CDR1 and CDR2 from the germline V gene are KGHSH and LQKENI. In DNA form, the CDR3 reads TGTGCCTGCTCGAGGGAGGATCAGCCCCAGCATTTT. Its translation: CACSREDQPQHF.

This clonotype has just a few counts. The chain couples TRBV2 to TRBJ2-7; a possible D gene is TRBD1 (5 bases). This CDR3 contains 13 residues. Trimming stripped 8 bases from V and 6 bases from J, with 17 bases between. Germline V gene sequence: CDR1 SNHLY, CDR2 FYNNEI. The CDR3, as DNA: TGTGCCAGCCAGGACATCCTGGTCGGCGAGCAGTACTTC. This sequence encodes CASQDILVGEQYF.